This TCR beta chain was sequenced in a study of blood T cell repertoires in COVID-19. Study background: In each case, the material was cDNA or gDNA derived from T cells, B-cell-depleted T cells, or PBMCs.

In the authors' workflow: Estimation of nucleated cell counts was performed using reference gene primer amplification. Sequenced by immunoSEQ multiplex PCR; TCRdb stores in-frame clones only, minus some. V, J and clone size are taken as reported in that table, and D and trimming were inferred from the DNA itself. The sample includes about 140,000 clones, around 81% of them seen just once. The receptor was isolated from a human donor in a cohort sampled during active COVID-19. The sequenced sample was peripheral blood.

CDR3 sequence reads: CASSPGGFQETQYF. CDR3 in DNA: TGTGCCAGCAGTCCGGGAGGGTTCCAAGAGACCCAGTACTTC. This sequence joins TRBV5-4 and TRBJ2-5, with TRBD2 matching 8 bases. CDR1 SGHNT and CDR2 YYREEE come from the germline V gene (reference sequence). The V segment lost 5 bases and the J segment 1 base; nucleotides outside the gene matches: 4. This CDR3 comprises 14 residues.